This T cell receptor (beta chain) is drawn from a study of T cells after yellow fever vaccination. Broader study findings: High-abundance clonotypes from the bulk population could contaminate FACS-sorted repertoires.

As regards this clonotype: The antigen is not known.

MiXCR, run by TCRdb on the 5' RACE reads, gives a single entry per CDR3 protein. The table has 200,000 or so distinct CDR3 sequences, 6.7% seen once. Source: CD4+ T cells sorted from PBMCs, taken on the day of the yellow fever booster vaccination. The clonotype comes from a man aged 25 to 45 who received the YFV17D yellow fever vaccine.

CDR3 sequence (DNA): TGTGCCCTTCGGAAGGGAACCACAGATACGCAGTATTTT. Translated, it gives CALRKGTTDTQYF. The chain combines TRBV24-1 with TRBJ2-3; D gene ambiguous. Germline V gene lookup returns CDR1 KGHDR and CDR2 SFDVKD. The ends were cut back, 12 bases at V and 2 bases at J, with 14 bases in the middle. The CDR3 totals 13 residues.